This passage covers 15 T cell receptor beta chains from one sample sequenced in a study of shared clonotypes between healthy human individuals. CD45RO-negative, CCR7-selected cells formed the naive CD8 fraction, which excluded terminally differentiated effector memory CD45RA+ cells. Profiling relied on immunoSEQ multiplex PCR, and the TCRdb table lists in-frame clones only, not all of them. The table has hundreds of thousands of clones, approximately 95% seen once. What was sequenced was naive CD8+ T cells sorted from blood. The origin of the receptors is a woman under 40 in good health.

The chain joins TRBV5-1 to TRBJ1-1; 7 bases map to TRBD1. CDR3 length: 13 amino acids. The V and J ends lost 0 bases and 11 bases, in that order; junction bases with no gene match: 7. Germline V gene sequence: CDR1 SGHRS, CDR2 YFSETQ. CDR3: CASSLGQGDWAFF. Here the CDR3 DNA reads TGCGCCAGCAGCTTGGGTCAGGGGGATTGGGCTTTCTTT.

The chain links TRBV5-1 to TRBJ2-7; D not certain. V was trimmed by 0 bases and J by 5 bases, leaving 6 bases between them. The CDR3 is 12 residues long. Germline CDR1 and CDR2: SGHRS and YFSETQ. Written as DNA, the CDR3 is TGCGCCAGCAGCTTGGCCGCCCACGAGCAGTACTTC. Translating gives CASSLAAHEQYF.

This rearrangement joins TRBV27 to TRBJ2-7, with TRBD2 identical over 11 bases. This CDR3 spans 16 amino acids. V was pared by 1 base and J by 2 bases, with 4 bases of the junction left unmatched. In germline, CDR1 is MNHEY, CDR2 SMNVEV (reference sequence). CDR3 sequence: CASSLLVAGGAYEQYF. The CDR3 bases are TGTGCCAGCAGTTTATTAGTAGCGGGAGGGGCCTACGAGCAGTACTTC.

CDR3 DNA: TGCAGCGCTCTCAGGGCTGGGGCCAACGTCCTGACTTTC. Amino acid sequence: CSALRAGANVLTF. This rearrangement joins TRBV29-1 to TRBJ2-6, with TRBD1 as a possible D gene (5 bases). The germline V gene encodes CDR1 SQVTM and CDR2 ANQGSEA. The CDR3 consists of 13 residues. The V gene lost 7 bases and the J gene lost 2 bases, with 9 bases spanning the gap.

CDR3 residues: CASSQGQGGTGELFF. The CDR3, as DNA: TGTGCCAGCAGCCAGGGACAGGGAGGCACCGGGGAGCTGTTTTTT. This chain uses TRBV28 with TRBJ2-2, with 9 nucleotides matching TRBD1. The CDR3 sequence is 15 residues long. Per the germline V gene, CDR1 is MDHEN and CDR2 is SYDVKM. V trimming: 6 bases; J trimming: 4 bases; junction bases outside the gene matches: 6.

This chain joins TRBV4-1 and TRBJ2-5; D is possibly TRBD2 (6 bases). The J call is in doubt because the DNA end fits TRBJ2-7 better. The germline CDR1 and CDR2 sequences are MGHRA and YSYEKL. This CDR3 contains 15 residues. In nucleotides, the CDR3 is TGCGCCAGCAGCCAAGAAGCGGGTGGAGGCTACGAGCAGTACTTC. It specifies CASSQEAGGGYEQYF.

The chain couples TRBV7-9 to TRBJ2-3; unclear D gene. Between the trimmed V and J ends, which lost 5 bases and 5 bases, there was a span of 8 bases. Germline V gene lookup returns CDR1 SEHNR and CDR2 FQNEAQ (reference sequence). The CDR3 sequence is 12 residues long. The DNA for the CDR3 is TGTGCCAGCAGCCTGCCTCTAGATACGCAGTATTTT. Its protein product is CASSLPLDTQYF.

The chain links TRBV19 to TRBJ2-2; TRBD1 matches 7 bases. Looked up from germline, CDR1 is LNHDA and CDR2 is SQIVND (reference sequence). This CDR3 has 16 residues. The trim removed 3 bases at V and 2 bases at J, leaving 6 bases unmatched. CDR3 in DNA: TGTGCCAGTAGTATTTTAGGGACAGACAACACCGGGGAGCTGTTTTTT. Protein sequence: CASSILGTDNTGELFF.

For the CDR3, the DNA is TGTGCCAGCAGCTCGGAGTCCACTGAAGCTTTCTTT. It yields the protein CASSSESTEAFF. This chain links TRBV5-4 with TRBJ1-1; D ambiguous. V shed 3 bases and J shed 4 bases, with 7 bases lying between them. The CDR3 runs 12 residues. Germline V gene lookup returns CDR1 SGHNT and CDR2 YYREEE (reference sequence).

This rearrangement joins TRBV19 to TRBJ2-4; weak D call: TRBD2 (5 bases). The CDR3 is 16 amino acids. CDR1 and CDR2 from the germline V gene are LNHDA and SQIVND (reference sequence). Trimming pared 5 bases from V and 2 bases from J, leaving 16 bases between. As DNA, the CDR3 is TGTGCCAGTAGTTCGTTACTAGTATCCCCCAAAAACATTCAGTACTTC. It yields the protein CASSSLLVSPKNIQYF.

The CDR3 DNA is TGTGCCACCAGCAGAGATGATGGGTTAACAGGGGGTCATGAGCAGTTCTTC. It encodes CATSRDDGLTGGHEQFF. V is TRBV15 and J is TRBJ2-1, with 8 nucleotides matching TRBD1. In germline, CDR1 is LNHNV, CDR2 YYDKDF (reference sequence). The V and J ends lost 0 bases and 8 bases, in that order; junction bases with no gene match: 12. CDR3 size: 17 residues.

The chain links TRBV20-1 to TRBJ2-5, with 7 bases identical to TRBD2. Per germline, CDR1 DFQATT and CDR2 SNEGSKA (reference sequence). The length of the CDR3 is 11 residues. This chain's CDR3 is CGLAVQETQYF. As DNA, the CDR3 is TGCGGGCTAGCGGTACAAGAGACCCAGTACTTC.

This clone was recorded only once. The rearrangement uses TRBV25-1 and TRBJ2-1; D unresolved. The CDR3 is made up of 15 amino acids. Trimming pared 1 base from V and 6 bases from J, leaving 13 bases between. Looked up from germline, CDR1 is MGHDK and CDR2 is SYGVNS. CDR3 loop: CASSELDLASNEQFF. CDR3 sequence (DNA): TGTGCCAGCAGTGAATTGGACCTGGCCTCCAATGAGCAGTTCTTC.

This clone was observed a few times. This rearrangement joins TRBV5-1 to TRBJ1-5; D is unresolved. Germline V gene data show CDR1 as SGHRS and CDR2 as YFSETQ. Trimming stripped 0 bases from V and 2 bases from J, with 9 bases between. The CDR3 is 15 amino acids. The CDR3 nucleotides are TGCGCCAGCAGCTTGGTGTCGGGCGGCAATCAGCCCCAGCATTTT. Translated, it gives CASSLVSGGNQPQHF.

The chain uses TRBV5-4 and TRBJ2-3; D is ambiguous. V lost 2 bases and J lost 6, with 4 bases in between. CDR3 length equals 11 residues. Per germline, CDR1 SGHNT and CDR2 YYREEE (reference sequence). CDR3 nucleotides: TGTGCCAGCAGCTTTTTCGATACGCAGTATTTT. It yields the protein CASSFFDTQYF.